This passage covers 11 T cell receptor beta chains from one sample sequenced in a study of vaccination and CD4 T cells after COVID-19. The treatment denotes: roughly 11-day PBMC culture with coronavirus spike peptide pools or control peptides (ViraFEST assay). Researchers used the Oncomine TCR Beta short-read assay to sequence DNA from cultured CD4+ T cells. In TCRdb, the PCR reads were re-called with MiXCR into one record per CDR3 protein. The profile shows 15,000 to 20,000 distinct CDR3 sequences, more than 55% of them singletons. Their antigens are not known. Sequencing was performed on CD4+ T cells from blood, cultured in vitro, taken before SARS-CoV-2 vaccination. The receptors originated from a human donor who had recovered from COVID-19.

A word on this clonotype: An end of the junction differs from the germline gene, which may be a read error. The chain employs TRBV25-1 and TRBJ1-4, with D unresolved. The CDR3 has 13 residues. In germline, CDR1 is MGHDK, CDR2 SYGVNS. The CDR3 DNA reads TGTGCCAGCAGGTATGGCCCTAAGGAAAAACTGTTTTTT. It is translated as CASRYGPKEKLFF.

This chain joins TRBV18 and TRBJ2-3; D may be TRBD2 (7 bases). Per germline, CDR1 KGHSH and CDR2 LQKENI. The CDR3 covers 15 residues. The V gene lost 6 bases and the J gene lost 1 base, with 14 bases spanning the gap. CDR3 nucleotide sequence: TGTGCCAGCTCGAGGGGGGGCCCTCGCACAGATACGCAGTATTTT. Protein product: CASSRGGPRTDTQYF.

This clonotype has more than one count but fewer than ten. The chain has TRBV7-2 and TRBJ2-5; 7 nucleotides line up with TRBD2. The CDR3 has 16 residues. Per germline, CDR1 SGHTA and CDR2 FQGNSA. Trimming cost V 3 bases and J 0 bases; bases outside gene matches: 7. CDR3 nucleotide sequence: TGTGCCAGCAGCTTCCGTAGCGGGTCATACCAAGAGACCCAGTACTTC. Encoded protein: CASSFRSGSYQETQYF.

V is TRBV2 and J is TRBJ1-6, with 10 positions matching TRBD1. The CDR3 consists of 15 residues. Germline CDR1 is SNHLY and CDR2 is FYNNEI. The ends lost 5 bases at V and 4 bases at J; junction bases unmatched: 2. The CDR3 DNA is TGTGCCAGCAGTTCGGACAGGGGGTATAATTCACCCCTCCACTTT. This translates into CASSSDRGYNSPLHF.

This clonotype has only a few counts. V gene TRBV7-2 combines with J gene TRBJ2-7, with 8 bases fitting TRBD2. This CDR3 comprises 15 residues. Trimming removed 5 bases from V and 6 bases from J; junction bases left unmatched: 12. Germline V gene data show CDR1 as SGHTA and CDR2 as FQGNSA. The CDR3 region is CASSPEAGDYSEQYF. Here the CDR3 DNA reads TGTGCCAGCAGCCCCGAAGCGGGAGATTACTCCGAGCAGTACTTC. The full variable domain, with the rest looked up from reference TRBV7-2 and TRBJ2-7, is GAGVSQSPSNKVTEKGKDVELRCDPISGHTALYWYRQSLGQGLEFLIYFQGNSAPDKSGLPSDRFSAERTGGSVSTLTIQRTQQEDSAVYLCASSPEAGDYSEQYFGPGTRLTVT.

The chain couples TRBV7-9 to TRBJ2-7, with D maybe TRBD2 (6 bases). The CDR3 extends over 14 amino acids. The V and J ends lost 2 bases and 0 bases respectively, with 8 bases between them. The germline V gene encodes CDR1 SEHNR and CDR2 FQNEAQ (reference sequence). CDR3 bases: TGTGCCAGCAGCTTACGGCGGGACTCCTACGAGCAGTACTTC. Its protein is CASSLRRDSYEQYF.

The chain links TRBV20-1 to TRBJ1-5, with D unresolved. This CDR3 region has 15 residues. CDR1 is DFQATT and CDR2 is SNEGSKA in the germline V gene (reference sequence). Trimming took 3 bases from V and 3 from J, leaving 15 bases between them. CDR3 DNA: TGCAGTGCTAGGCCCCCCGGGATTAACAATCAGCCCCAGCATTTT. Translating gives CSARPPGINNQPQHF.

V gene TRBV4-1 combines with J gene TRBJ2-6; D may correspond to TRBD1 or TRBD2 (5 bases each). V was pared by 1 base and J by 4 bases, with 17 bases between. Per germline, CDR1 MGHRA and CDR2 YSYEKL. This CDR3 is built from 18 residues. The CDR3 DNA reads as TGCGCCAGCAGCCAAGTACTGCGGCCGGGACGCGGGGCCAACGTCCTGACTTTC. It codes for CASSQVLRPGRGANVLTF.

This clonotype has only a few counts. This chain links TRBV15 with TRBJ1-6, with TRBD1 identical over 9 bases. Germline V lookup: CDR1 LNHNV, CDR2 YYDKDF (reference sequence). The V gene end was trimmed by 0 bases and the J gene end by 7 bases; junction bases not matched to a gene: 13. The CDR3 runs to 19 residues. CDR3 amino acids: CATSRDLLGQGFRNSPLHF. The DNA for the CDR3 is TGTGCCACCAGCAGAGATCTTCTAGGACAGGGGTTTCGGAATTCACCCCTCCACTTT.

This rearrangement joins TRBV7-8 to TRBJ2-3; 7 bases are a match to TRBD2. This CDR3 comprises 15 residues. V lost 2 bases and J lost 2; bases outside the gene matches: 4. CDR1 is SGHVS and CDR2 is FQNEAQ in the germline V gene. CDR3 protein: CASSLRSGNTDTQYF. CDR3 coding DNA: TGTGCCAGCAGCTTACGAAGCGGGAACACAGATACGCAGTATTTT.

The V gene is TRBV28, the J gene TRBJ1-4, with D perhaps matching TRBD1 (5 bases). This CDR3 has 14 amino acids. With 2 bases removed from V and 8 bases from J, the gap between germline ends came to 12 bases. CDR1 is MDHEN, CDR2 SYDVKM, per germline. The DNA for the CDR3 is TGTGCCAGCAGTTTAGGTAGGGGAAAGGAAAAACTGTTTTTT. It specifies CASSLGRGKEKLFF.